This T cell receptor (beta chain) is drawn from a study of T-cell reconstitution after alpha-beta-depleted transplantation in children. Overall study findings and caveats: Among T cells one year after transplant, newly produced cells accounted for most counts and diversity. Surviving recipient T cells and thymic progenitors produced the high day-60 TCRbeta diversity seen in some patients. About two months after transplant, alpha-beta T cells reportedly came from several hundred expanded graft clones.

A library of TCRbeta sequences, prepared with unique molecular identifiers, was generated. TCRdb re-derived calls from the PCR reads in MiXCR, one entry per CDR3 protein. Seen here are 500,000 or so distinct CDR3 sequences, about 10% observed once, and the top ten hold 12% to 15%. The CDR3 extends over 15 amino acids. Germline V gives CDR1 SGHRS, CDR2 YFSETQ. V lost 5 bases and J 1 base, leaving 13 bases between the germline ends. This clonotype occurred a few times. The target antigen is unknown. The gene calls are TRBV5-1 and TRBJ1-5, with D unclear. The clonotype originates from a female patient between 2 and 15 years old who had a stem cell transplant for aplastic anemia, so the T cells may come from the graft donor. The input for sequencing was PBMCs, mostly from graft donor cells, taken 180 days after TCRalphabeta/CD19-depleted stem cell transplant. CDR3 in amino acids: CASRKTPDSNQPQHF. The DNA of the CDR3 is TGCGCCAGCAGAAAAACCCCGGACAGCAATCAGCCCCAGCATTTT.